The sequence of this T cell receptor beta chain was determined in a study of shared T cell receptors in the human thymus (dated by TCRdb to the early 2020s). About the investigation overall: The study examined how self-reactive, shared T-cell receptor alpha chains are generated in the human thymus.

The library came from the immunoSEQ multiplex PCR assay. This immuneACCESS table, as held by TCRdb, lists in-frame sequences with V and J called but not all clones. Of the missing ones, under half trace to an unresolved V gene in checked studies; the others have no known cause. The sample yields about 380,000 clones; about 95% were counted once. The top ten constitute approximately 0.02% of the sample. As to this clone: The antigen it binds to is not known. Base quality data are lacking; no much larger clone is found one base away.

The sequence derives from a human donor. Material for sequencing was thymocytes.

CDR3 region: CASSIPLAGTSHEQFF. The DNA sequence reads TGTGCCAGCAGTATACCACTAGCGGGAACCTCCCATGAGCAGTTCTTC. This receptor chain uses TRBV27 and TRBJ2-1, with 10 middle bases fitting TRBD2. The CDR3, cysteine through phenylalanine, is 16 amino acids long. The only DNA kept is the CDR3, 48 bases in frame from the first base. CDR1 and CDR2 are drawn from the germline V gene (reference sequence): MNHEY, SMNVEV. At the junction V is shortened by 5 bases and J by 8 bases; bases outside the gene matches: 12.